This T cell receptor beta chain was sequenced for a study of blood T cell repertoires in COVID-19 (dated by TCRdb to the early 2020s). Regarding the research as a whole: Collaborator samples came from the United States, Italy and Spain and covered acute and convalescent phases of COVID-19. Samples were obtained from the ongoing ImmuneRACE study (first 160 participants) and from about 1,300 subjects provided by 6 global collaborators. A freely available public database, intended as a resource for researchers studying the immune response to SARS-CoV-2, is where the repertoires were released. The dataset comprised deeply sampled blood TCRbeta repertoires from subjects exposed to, actively infected with, or recovered from COVID-19. Sample metadata almost always included a de-identified subject ID, COVID-19 status, age in years and sex. The material from the prospective study consisted of cDNA or gDNA derived from T cells, B-cell-depleted T cells, or PBMCs. HLA class I and class II types, where available, came from metadata supplied by the sample provider rather than from assay-based typing.

The immunoSEQ Assay, a bias-controlled multiplex PCR, was used to amplify TCRbeta CDR3 regions from genomic DNA. In the original analysis: Within the assay, amplification of reference gene primers was used to estimate how many nucleated cells each sample contained. Sequence reads were collapsed and filtered to measure the absolute abundance of every unique TCRbeta CDR3 rearrangement. For each sample, productive Simpson clonality was calculated as the square root of Simpson's diversity index across productive rearrangements. TCRdb's version of the immuneACCESS table is confined to in-frame rearrangements and falls short of the full clone set. An unresolved V gene accounts for under half of the shortfall where checked; the remainder is of unknown origin. The V and J calls and clone size were taken over from that table, and D and trimming were inferred from the DNA. Across this sample there are about 36,000 clones, with 60% to 85% seen only once. Roughly 2% of the sample is in the top ten clones.

Study-wide findings and limitations: How much clinical and demographic metadata was included differed by source and by participant, and the metadata was provided uncurated.

Comment on this clone: What this receptor recognizes is not known. One base away there is no much larger clone; base qualities are not given.

V and J lose 2 bases and 5 bases, and a span of 15 bases separates them. The CDR3 starts with the cysteine, ends with the phenylalanine, and has 15 residues. The retained sequence is limited to the CDR3, 45 bases, with the frame set at the first base. The germline V gene encodes CDR1 MGHRA and CDR2 YSYEKL. The collaborating institutions used their own protocols to collect whole blood in K2EDTA tubes. Collaborator samples were shipped for TCRbeta analysis as frozen whole blood, isolated PBMCs, or DNA extracted from either sample type. Specimen: peripheral blood. Recombination joined TRBV4-1 with TRBJ2-5, and TRBD2 may be the D gene, going by 5 matching bases. The clonotype originates from a man in his 60s with active COVID-19. CDR3 loop: CASSQSAAVRETQYF. The nucleotide sequence is given as TGCGCCAGCAGCCAATCAGCGGCTGTAAGGGAGACCCAGTACTTC.